These 21 T cell receptor beta chains were all obtained from the same sample, sequenced in a study of control samples from healthy donors and cancer patients. Profiling relied on immunoSEQ multiplex PCR, and the TCRdb table lists in-frame clones only, not all of them. The sample lists about 130,000 clones; approximately 90% were seen once. Sample: blood. All receptors derive from a man between 18 and 35 years old in good health.

The J gene is TRBJ1-4, the V gene TRBV28; D possibly corresponds to TRBD1 (5 bases). V lost 6 bases and J lost 5, with 16 bases in between. Germline CDR1 reads MDHEN; CDR2 reads SYDVKM. CDR3 length: 15 amino acids. The CDR3 nucleotides read TGTGCCAGCAGCCCATCTAGGGGTCTAAATGAAAAACTGTTTTTT. This translates into CASSPSRGLNEKLFF.

J is TRBJ1-6 and V is TRBV9, with 11 nucleotides matching TRBD1. Germline CDR1 reads SGDLS; CDR2 reads YYNGEE. CDR3 size: 15 residues. V trimming: 4 bases; J trimming: 11 bases; junction bases outside the gene matches: 8. The CDR3 protein is CASSYSRDRGTPLHF. Here the CDR3 DNA reads TGTGCCAGCAGCTATTCAAGGGACAGGGGGACACCCCTCCACTTT.

This rearrangement joins TRBV28 to TRBJ1-2; 7 bases are a match to TRBD1. Germline CDR1 MDHEN, CDR2 SYDVKM. The CDR3 length is 18 residues. J gave up 6 bases and V 8 bases, and 24 bases lay outside the gene matches. The CDR3, as DNA: TGTGCCAGCGCGACCAGGAAAGACAGGGCCCGCCGAACCGATGGCTACACCTTC. This translates into CASATRKDRARRTDGYTF.

The chain employs TRBV28 and TRBJ1-6; a possible D gene is TRBD1 (6 bases). The CDR3 runs to 18 residues. Between the trimmed V and J ends, which lost 2 bases and 0 bases, there was a span of 14 bases. Germline CDR1 reads MDHEN; CDR2 reads SYDVKM. CDR3: CASSLRGHLSSYNSPLHF. The DNA of the CDR3 is TGTGCCAGCAGTTTACGGGGACACCTTAGCTCCTATAATTCACCCCTCCACTTT.

The gene calls are TRBV2 and TRBJ2-7; no definite D call. Germline lookup yields CDR1 SNHLY and CDR2 FYNNEI. CDR3 length: 12 amino acids. V was cut by 3 bases and J by 6 bases, with 9 bases left in between. The CDR3 protein is CASSEAPSEQYV. The CDR3 region has the DNA TGTGCCAGCAGTGAGGCCCCTAGCGAGCAGTACGTC.

The chain carries TRBV9 and TRBJ1-5; TRBD1 agrees at 8 bases. CDR1 and CDR2 (germline): SGDLS, YYNGEE. The CDR3 runs to 14 residues. The ends lost 5 bases at V and 5 bases at J; junction bases unmatched: 6. The CDR3 bases are TGTGCCAGCAGTGGGGGACAGGCCTATCAGCCCCAGCATTTT. Its translation is CASSGGQAYQPQHF. The complete variable domain, with remaining parts taken from reference TRBV9 and TRBJ1-5, reads DSGVTQTPKHLITATGQRVTLRCSPRSGDLSVYWYQQSLDQGLQFLIQYYNGEERAKGNILERFSAQQFPDLHSELNLSSLELGDSALYFCASSGGQAYQPQHFGDGTRLSIL.

The V call is TRBV11-3, the J call TRBJ2-1; a possible D gene is TRBD2 (6 bases). The germline CDR1 and CDR2 sequences are SGHNT and YENEEA. Trimming removed 3 bases from V and 1 base from J, with 10 bases in between. CDR3 length: 15 residues. The CDR3 region is CASSLGGRSYNEQFF. CDR3 nucleotide sequence: TGTGCCAGCAGCTTGGGGGGTAGGTCCTACAATGAGCAGTTCTTC.

The DNA for the CDR3 is TGTGCCAGCAGTCCAGGGGGGACACACTACGAGCAGTACTTC. This codes for CASSPGGTHYEQYF. The gene calls are TRBV27 and TRBJ2-7; maybe TRBD1 (7 bases). Trimming left V 5 bases short and J 3 bases short, with 14 bases between. Germline V gives CDR1 MNHEY, CDR2 SMNVEV (reference sequence). The CDR3 consists of 14 residues.

The genes are TRBV6-5 and TRBJ1-3, with D possibly being TRBD1 (5 bases). The V end lost 0 bases, the J end lost 2 bases, and 8 bases lay between the germline ends. Germline assignment: CDR1 MNHEY and CDR2 SVGAGI. The CDR3 is 15 amino acids. CDR3 residues: CASSYSGRAGNTIYF. In DNA, the CDR3 is TGTGCCAGCAGTTACTCCGGCAGGGCTGGAAACACCATATATTTT.

For this clone: This same CDR3 is encoded by further DNA sequences in the sample. The rearrangement links TRBV7-6 to TRBJ2-3, with 12 bases aligning to TRBD2. This CDR3 spans 15 amino acids. The V and J ends lost 5 bases and 3 bases, in that order; junction bases with no gene match: 3. The germline CDR1 and CDR2 sequences are SGHVS and FNYEAQ. CDR3 DNA sequence: TGTGCCAGCAGCCGACTAGCGGGAGATACAGATACGCAGTATTTT. Encoded protein: CASSRLAGDTDTQYF.

The chain employs TRBV18 and TRBJ2-7; 9 nucleotides align to TRBD1. Trimming removed 2 bases from V and 3 bases from J; junction bases left unmatched: 2. This CDR3 contains 14 residues. Germline V gives CDR1 KGHSH, CDR2 LQKENI. CDR3 region: CASSPGTGIYEQYV. The DNA of the CDR3 is TGTGCCAGCTCACCAGGGACAGGGATCTACGAGCAGTACGTC.

The chain employs TRBV10-3 and TRBJ2-1; the match to TRBD2 covers 7 bases. Germline CDR1 ENHRY, CDR2 SYGVKD. The trim removed 7 bases at V and 9 bases at J, leaving 3 bases unmatched. There are 11 residues in the CDR3. The CDR3 DNA is TGTGCCATCACTGCGGGAGTTGAGCAGTTCTTC. Translated, it gives CAITAGVEQFF.

The gene calls are TRBV7-6 and TRBJ2-3; 11 nucleotides agree with TRBD2. After removal of 4 bases from V and 0 bases from J, the junction contained 12 bases not matched to a gene. In germline, CDR1 is SGHVS, CDR2 FNYEAQ. The length of the CDR3 is 19 residues. The DNA for the CDR3 is TGTGCCAGCAGCTCACCCACTAGCGGGGGCCGATTGAGCACAGATACGCAGTATTTT. This sequence encodes CASSSPTSGGRLSTDTQYF. Drawing the rest from reference TRBV7-6 and TRBJ2-3, the complete variable domain is GAGVSQSPRYKVTKRGQDVALRCDPISGHVSLYWYRQALGQGPEFLTYFNYEAQQDKSGLPNDRFSAERPEGSISTLTIQRTEQRDSAMYRCASSSPTSGGRLSTDTQYFGPGTRLTVL.

The rearrangement uses TRBV9 and TRBJ2-2; 9 bases are a match to TRBD2. Trimming took 4 bases from V and 3 from J; bases not matched to a gene: 7. The CDR3 contains 16 residues. Germline CDR1 and CDR2: SGDLS and YYNGEE. CDR3 loop: CASSSNAGGHTGELFF. Written as DNA, the CDR3 is TGTGCCAGCAGCTCAAACGCGGGGGGGCACACCGGGGAGCTGTTTTTT.

This clone was recorded only once. The chain links TRBV27 to TRBJ2-5; 11 bases line up with TRBD2. V gave up 5 bases and J gave up 5 bases; unmatched junction bases: 10. Germline V lookup: CDR1 MNHEY, CDR2 SMNVEV (reference sequence). CDR3 length: 16 amino acids. CDR3 protein: CASSPILAGESETQYF. The CDR3 DNA follows: TGTGCCAGCAGTCCTATACTAGCGGGAGAATCGGAGACCCAGTACTTC.

The chain is built from TRBV12-5 and TRBJ2-7; the match to TRBD1 covers 9 bases. The CDR3 length is 16 residues. Germline CDR1 is LGHNT and CDR2 is FRNRAP. V shed 3 bases and J 7 bases; nucleotides not matched to a gene: 13. Here the CDR3 DNA reads TGTGCTAGTGGTTTTATCCGGGACAGGGAGGTGGGAGAGCAGTACGTC. It codes for CASGFIRDREVGEQYV.

This clone was recorded once. This chain connects TRBV6-4 to TRBJ1-1; 8 positions agree with TRBD1. CDR1 and CDR2 (germline): MRHNA, SNTAGT. CDR3 length equals 14 residues. V lost 5 bases to trimming and J lost 5 bases; unmatched junction nucleotides: 7. The chain's CDR3 is CASSKTGDGTEAFF. DNA of the CDR3: TGTGCCAGCAGTAAGACAGGGGATGGGACTGAAGCTTTCTTT.

The V call is TRBV11-3, the J call TRBJ1-4; D may be TRBD1 (5 bases). In germline, CDR1 is SGHNT, CDR2 YENEEA. V lost 3 bases and J 7 bases, leaving 18 bases between the germline ends. The CDR3 has 16 residues. The CDR3 loop reads CASSFNGRGRGEKLFF. CDR3 nucleotide sequence: TGTGCCAGCAGCTTCAACGGAAGGGGCCGGGGTGAAAAACTGTTTTTT.

This chain links TRBV5-4 with TRBJ2-1; 10 nucleotides agree with TRBD2. The CDR3 has 15 residues. Germline CDR1 and CDR2: SGHNT and YYREEE (reference sequence). J gave up 6 bases and V 4 bases, and 7 bases lay outside the gene matches. The CDR3 DNA is TGTGCCAGCAGCCCTAGCGGGAGCCGTCGCAATGAGCAGTTCTTC. Translating gives CASSPSGSRRNEQFF. Using reference TRBV5-4 and TRBJ2-1 for the parts outside the CDR3, the full variable domain is ETGVTQSPTHLIKTRGQQVTLRCSSQSGHNTVSWYQQALGQGPQFIFQYYREEENGRGNFPPRFSGLQFPNYSSELNVNALELDDSALYLCASSPSGSRRNEQFFGPGTRLTVL.

Points on this clone: An end of the junction does not agree with germline; a read error may underlie this. Here the CDR3 reads CASSIVAGVGNEQFF. In DNA, the CDR3 is TGTGCCAGTAGCATAGTCGCGGGAGTCGGTAATGAGCAGTTCTTC. The chain has TRBV19 and TRBJ2-1; 7 nucleotides line up with TRBD2. CDR1 is LNHDA, CDR2 SQIVND, per germline (reference sequence). The CDR3 has 15 residues. The entire variable domain, with the rest obtained from reference TRBV19 and TRBJ2-1, is as follows: DGGITQSPKYLFRKEGQNVTLSCEQNLNHDAMYWYRQDPGQGLRLIYYSQIVNDFQKGDIAEGYSVSREKKESFPLTVTSAQKNPTAFYLCASSIVAGVGNEQFFGPGTRLTVL.

A single count supports this clone. The rearrangement joins TRBV2 to TRBJ1-2; 8 bases fit TRBD1. The CDR3 has 13 residues. Trimming cost V 1 base and J 8 bases; bases outside gene matches: 3. Germline loops: CDR1 SNHLY, CDR2 FYNNEI. For the CDR3, the DNA is TGTGCCAGCAGTGAAGGCGACAGGGGAGGCTACACCTTC. Translated: CASSEGDRGGYTF.